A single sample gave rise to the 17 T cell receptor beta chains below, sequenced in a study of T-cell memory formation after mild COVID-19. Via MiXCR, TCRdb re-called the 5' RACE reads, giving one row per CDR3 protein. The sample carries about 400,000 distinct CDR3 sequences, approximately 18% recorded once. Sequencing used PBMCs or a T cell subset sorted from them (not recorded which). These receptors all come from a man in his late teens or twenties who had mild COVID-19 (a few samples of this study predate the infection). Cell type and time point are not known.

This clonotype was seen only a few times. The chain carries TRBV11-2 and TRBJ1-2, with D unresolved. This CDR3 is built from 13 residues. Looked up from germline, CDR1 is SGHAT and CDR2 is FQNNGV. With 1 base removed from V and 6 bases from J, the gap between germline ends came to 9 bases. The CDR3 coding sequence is TGTGCCAGCAGCTTAGTGGGGAGGGATGGCTACACCTTC. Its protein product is CASSLVGRDGYTF.

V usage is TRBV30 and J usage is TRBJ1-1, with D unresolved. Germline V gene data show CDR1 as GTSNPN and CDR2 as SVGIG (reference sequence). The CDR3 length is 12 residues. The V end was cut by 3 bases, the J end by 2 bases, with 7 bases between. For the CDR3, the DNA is TGTGCCTGGAGCCCTCAAAACACTGAAGCTTTCTTT. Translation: CAWSPQNTEAFF.

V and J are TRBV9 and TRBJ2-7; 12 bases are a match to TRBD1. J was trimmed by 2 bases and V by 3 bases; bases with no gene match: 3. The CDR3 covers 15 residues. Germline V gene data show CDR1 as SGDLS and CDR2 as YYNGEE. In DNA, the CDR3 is TGTGCCAGCAGCGACCGGGACAGGGGGCCCTACGAGCAGTACTTC. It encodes CASSDRDRGPYEQYF. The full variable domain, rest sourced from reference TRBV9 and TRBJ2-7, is DSGVTQTPKHLITATGQRVTLRCSPRSGDLSVYWYQQSLDQGLQFLIQYYNGEERAKGNILERFSAQQFPDLHSELNLSSLELGDSALYFCASSDRDRGPYEQYFGPGTRLTVT.

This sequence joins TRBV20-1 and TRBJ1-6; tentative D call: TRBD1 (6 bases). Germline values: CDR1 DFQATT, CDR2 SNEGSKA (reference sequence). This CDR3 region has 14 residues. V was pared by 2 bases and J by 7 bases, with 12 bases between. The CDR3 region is CSARWSRGNSPLHF. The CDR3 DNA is TGCAGTGCTAGATGGTCAAGGGGGAATTCACCCCTCCACTTT.

Here the CDR3 reads CSARDQGTGETQYF. For the CDR3, the DNA is TGCAGTGCTAGAGATCAAGGGACAGGGGAGACCCAGTACTTC. The J gene is TRBJ2-5, the V gene TRBV20-1; 9 bases match TRBD1. CDR1 is DFQATT and CDR2 is SNEGSKA in the germline V gene (reference sequence). V lost 0 bases to trimming and J lost 5 bases; unmatched junction nucleotides: 4. CDR3 length: 14 amino acids.

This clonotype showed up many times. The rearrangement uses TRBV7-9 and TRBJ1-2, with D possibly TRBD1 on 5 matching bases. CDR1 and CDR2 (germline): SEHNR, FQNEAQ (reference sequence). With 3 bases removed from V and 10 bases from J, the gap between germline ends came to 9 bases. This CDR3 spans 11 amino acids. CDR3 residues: CASSFGQDYTF. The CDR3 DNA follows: TGTGCCAGCAGCTTTGGACAAGACTACACCTTC.

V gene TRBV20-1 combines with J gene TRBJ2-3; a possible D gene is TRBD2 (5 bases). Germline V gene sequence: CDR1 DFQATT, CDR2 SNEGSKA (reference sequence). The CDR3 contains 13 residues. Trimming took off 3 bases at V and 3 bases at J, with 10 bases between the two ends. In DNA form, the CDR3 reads TGCAGTGCTAGGCCGGACTGGACAGATACGCAGTATTTT. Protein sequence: CSARPDWTDTQYF.

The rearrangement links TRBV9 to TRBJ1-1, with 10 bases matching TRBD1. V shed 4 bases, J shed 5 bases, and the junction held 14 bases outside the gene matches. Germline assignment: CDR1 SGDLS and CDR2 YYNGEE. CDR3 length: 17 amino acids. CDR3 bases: TGTGCCAGCAGCCCCGGCCCCGGGACAGGGGTAAATACTGAAGCTTTCTTT. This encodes CASSPGPGTGVNTEAFF.

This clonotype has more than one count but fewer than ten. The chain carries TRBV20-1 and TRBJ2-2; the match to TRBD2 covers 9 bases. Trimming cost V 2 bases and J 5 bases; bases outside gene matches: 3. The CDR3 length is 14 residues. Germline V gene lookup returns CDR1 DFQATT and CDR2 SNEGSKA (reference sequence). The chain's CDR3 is CSARLAGMTGELFF. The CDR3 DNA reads TGCAGTGCTAGACTAGCGGGGATGACCGGGGAGCTGTTTTTT.

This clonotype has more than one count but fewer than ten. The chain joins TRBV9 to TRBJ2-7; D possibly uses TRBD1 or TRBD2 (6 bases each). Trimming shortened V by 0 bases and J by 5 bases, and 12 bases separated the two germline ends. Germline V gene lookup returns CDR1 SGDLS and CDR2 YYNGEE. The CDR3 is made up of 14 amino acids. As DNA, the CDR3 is TGTGCCAGCAGCGTAGGGGCAGGGGAGGACGAGCAGTACTTC. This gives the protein CASSVGAGEDEQYF.

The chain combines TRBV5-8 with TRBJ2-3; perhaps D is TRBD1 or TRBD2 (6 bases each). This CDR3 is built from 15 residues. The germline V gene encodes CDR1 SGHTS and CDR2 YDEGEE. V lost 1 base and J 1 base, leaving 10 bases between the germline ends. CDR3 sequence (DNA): TGTGCCAGCAGCTTGAGGGGGGACCGCACAGATACGCAGTATTTT. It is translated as CASSLRGDRTDTQYF. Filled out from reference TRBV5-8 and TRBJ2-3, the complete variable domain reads EAGVTQSPTHLIKTRGQQATLRCSPISGHTSVYWYQQALGLGLQFLLWYDEGEERNRGNFPPRFSGRQFPNYSSELNVNALELEDSALYLCASSLRGDRTDTQYFGPGTRLTVL.

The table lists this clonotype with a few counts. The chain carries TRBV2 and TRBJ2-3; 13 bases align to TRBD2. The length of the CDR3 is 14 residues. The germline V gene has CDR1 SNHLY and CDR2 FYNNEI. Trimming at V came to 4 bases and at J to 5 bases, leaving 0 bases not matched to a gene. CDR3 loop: CASSGLAGGDTQYF. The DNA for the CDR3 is TGTGCCAGCAGTGGACTAGCGGGGGGAGATACGCAGTATTTT.

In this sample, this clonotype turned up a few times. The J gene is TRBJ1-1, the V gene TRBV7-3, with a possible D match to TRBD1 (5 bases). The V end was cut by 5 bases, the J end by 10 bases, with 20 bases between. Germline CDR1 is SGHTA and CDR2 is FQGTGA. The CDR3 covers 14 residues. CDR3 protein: CASSRDGGVPGAFF. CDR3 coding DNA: TGTGCCAGCAGCAGGGACGGGGGAGTACCGGGAGCTTTCTTT. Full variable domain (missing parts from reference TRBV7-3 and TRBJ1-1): GAGVSQTPSNKVTEKGKYVELRCDPISGHTALYWYRQSLGQGPEFLIYFQGTGAADDSGLPNDRFFAVRPEGSVSTLKIQRTERGDSAVYLCASSRDGGVPGAFFGQGTRLTVV.

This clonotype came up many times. CDR3 sequence reads: CASNPGHNSYEQYF. The CDR3 DNA follows: TGTGCCAGCAACCCGGGACATAACTCCTACGAGCAGTACTTC. The chain carries TRBV7-9 and TRBJ2-7; D perhaps matches TRBD1 (6 bases). This CDR3 is 14 amino acids long. Deletions cut 7 bases from V and 0 bases from J, with 13 bases between. CDR1 and CDR2 from the germline V gene are SEHNR and FQNEAQ (reference sequence).

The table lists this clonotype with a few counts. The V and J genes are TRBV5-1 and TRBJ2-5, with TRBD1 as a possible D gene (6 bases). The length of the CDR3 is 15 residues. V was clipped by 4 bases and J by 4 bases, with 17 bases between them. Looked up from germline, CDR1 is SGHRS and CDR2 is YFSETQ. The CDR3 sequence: CASSPIQGPLETQYF. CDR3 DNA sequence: TGCGCCAGCAGCCCCATACAGGGCCCACTAGAGACCCAGTACTTC.

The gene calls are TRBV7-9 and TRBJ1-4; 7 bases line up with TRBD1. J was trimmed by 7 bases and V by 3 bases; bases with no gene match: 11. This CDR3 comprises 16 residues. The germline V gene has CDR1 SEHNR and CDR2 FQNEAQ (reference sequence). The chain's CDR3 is CASSFGHGTALEKLFF. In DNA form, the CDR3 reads TGTGCCAGCAGCTTTGGACACGGGACAGCCCTTGAAAAACTGTTTTTT.

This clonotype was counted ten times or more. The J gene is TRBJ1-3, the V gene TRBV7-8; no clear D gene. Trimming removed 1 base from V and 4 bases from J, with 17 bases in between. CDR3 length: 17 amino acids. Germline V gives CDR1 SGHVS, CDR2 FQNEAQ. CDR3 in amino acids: CASSLGNYRVKGNTIYF. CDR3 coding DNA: TGTGCCAGCAGCTTAGGCAACTACCGGGTTAAAGGAAACACCATATATTTT.